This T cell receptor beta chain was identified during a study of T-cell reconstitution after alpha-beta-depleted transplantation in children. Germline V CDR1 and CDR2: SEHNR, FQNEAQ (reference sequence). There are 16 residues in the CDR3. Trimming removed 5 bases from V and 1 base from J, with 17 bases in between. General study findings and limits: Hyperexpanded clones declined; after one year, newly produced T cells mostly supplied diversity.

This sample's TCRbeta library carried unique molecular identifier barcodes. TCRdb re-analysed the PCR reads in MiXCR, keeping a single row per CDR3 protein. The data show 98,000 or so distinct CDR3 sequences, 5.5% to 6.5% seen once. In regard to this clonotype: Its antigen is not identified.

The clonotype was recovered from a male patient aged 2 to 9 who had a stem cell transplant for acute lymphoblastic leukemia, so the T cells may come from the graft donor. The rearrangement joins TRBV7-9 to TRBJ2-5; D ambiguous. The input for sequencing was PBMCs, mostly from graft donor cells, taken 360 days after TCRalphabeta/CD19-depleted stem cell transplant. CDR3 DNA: TGTGCCAGCAGCCGGGTCATCCTCACGCTCCAAGAGACCCAGTACTTC. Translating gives CASSRVILTLQETQYF.